In its sample, the clone carrying this T cell receptor beta chain was seen many times. These data originate in a study of Graves' ophthalmopathy and Graves' hyperthyroidism. Researchers took RNA transcripts and amplified TCR beta CDR3 regions from them. The first round was an RT-PCR with HTBI primers, and the second round was a multiplex PCR. MiXCR, applied by TCRdb to the multiplex PCR reads, yields one record per CDR3 protein. The sample includes 660,000 or so distinct CDR3 sequences, roughly two fifths seen only once; the top ten take roughly 3.5%. Clinicians diagnosed using symptoms, serum thyroxine, TRAb, thyroid ultrasound and orbital computed tomography. This TCR was sampled from an adult man with Graves' ophthalmopathy. The sequenced sample consisted of peripheral blood.

CDR3 nucleotide sequence: TGTGCCAGCAGCGCCTCGGACAGGGAAGGGTTTTACGAGCAGTACTTC. Encoded protein: CASSASDREGFYEQYF. The chain recombines TRBV25-1 with TRBJ2-7; 8 bases are shared with TRBD1. The CDR3 runs 16 residues. CDR1 is MGHDK, CDR2 SYGVNS, per germline. J gave up 4 bases and V 6 bases, and 14 bases lay outside the gene matches.